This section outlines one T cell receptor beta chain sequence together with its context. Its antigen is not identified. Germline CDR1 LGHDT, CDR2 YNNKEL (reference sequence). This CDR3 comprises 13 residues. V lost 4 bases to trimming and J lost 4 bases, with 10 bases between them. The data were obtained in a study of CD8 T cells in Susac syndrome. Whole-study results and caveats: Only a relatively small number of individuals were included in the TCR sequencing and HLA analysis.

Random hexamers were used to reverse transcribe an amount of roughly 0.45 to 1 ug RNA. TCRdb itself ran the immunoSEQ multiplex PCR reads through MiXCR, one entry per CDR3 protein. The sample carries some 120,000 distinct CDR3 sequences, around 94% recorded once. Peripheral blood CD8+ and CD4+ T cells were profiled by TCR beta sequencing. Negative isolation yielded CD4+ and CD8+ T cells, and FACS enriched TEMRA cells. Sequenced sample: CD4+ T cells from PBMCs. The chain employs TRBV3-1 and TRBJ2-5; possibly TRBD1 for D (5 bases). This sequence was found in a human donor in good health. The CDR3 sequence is CASSPTVRETQYF. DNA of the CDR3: TGTGCCAGCAGCCCGACAGTGAGAGAGACCCAGTACTTC.